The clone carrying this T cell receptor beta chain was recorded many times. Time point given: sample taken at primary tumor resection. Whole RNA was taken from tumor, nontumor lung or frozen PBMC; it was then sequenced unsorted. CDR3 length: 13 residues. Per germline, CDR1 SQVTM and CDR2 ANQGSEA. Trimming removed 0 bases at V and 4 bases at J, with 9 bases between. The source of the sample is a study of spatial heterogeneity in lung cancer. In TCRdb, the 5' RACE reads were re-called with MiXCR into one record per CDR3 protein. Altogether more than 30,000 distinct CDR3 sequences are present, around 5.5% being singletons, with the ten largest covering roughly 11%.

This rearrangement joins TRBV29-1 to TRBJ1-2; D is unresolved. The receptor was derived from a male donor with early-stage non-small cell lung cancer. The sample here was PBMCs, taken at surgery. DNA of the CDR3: TGCAGCGTTGAAGACCCGTTTGGCTATGGCTACACCTTC. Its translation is CSVEDPFGYGYTF.